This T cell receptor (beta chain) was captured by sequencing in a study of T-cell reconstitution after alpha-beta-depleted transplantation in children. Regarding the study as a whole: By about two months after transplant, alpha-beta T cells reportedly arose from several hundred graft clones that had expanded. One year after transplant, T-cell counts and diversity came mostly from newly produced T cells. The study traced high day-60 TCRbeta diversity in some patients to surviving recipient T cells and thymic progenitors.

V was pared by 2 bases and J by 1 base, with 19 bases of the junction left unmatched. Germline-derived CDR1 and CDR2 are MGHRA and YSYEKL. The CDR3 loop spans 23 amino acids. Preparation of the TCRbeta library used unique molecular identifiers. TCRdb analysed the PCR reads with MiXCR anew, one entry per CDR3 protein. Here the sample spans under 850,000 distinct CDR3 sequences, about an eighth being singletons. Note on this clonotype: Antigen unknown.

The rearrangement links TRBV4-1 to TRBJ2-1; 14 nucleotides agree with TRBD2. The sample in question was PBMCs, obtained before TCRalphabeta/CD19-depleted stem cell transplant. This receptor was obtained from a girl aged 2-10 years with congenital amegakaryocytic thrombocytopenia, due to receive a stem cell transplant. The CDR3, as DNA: TGCGCCAGCAGCCAACTTCCCGGCGTTTTTCCCGGGACTAGCGGGAGTTCCTACAATGAGCAGTTCTTC. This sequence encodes CASSQLPGVFPGTSGSSYNEQFF.